This T cell receptor beta chain derives from a study of cytomegalovirus exposure and HLA in healthy donors. Amplification used 60 Vbeta primers and 13 Jbeta primers. Here immunoSEQ multiplex PCR was the method, and the copy in TCRdb shows in-frame clones only, minus some. The table shows around 130,000 clones, with 75% to 85% occurring only once. Study findings and constraints: Altogether, around 160 TCR beta chains were recorded as cytomegalovirus-associated. Later analysis associated a missense DCLRE1C variant with TCR beta V- and J-gene trimming.

Comment on this clone: Its antigen is unknown.

CDR1 and CDR2 (germline): SGHAT, FQNNGV. The CDR3 runs to 15 residues. Trimming cost V 4 bases and J 0 bases; bases outside gene matches: 3. Sequenced: PBMCs. The origin of this receptor is a male donor in good health and CMV-seropositive. The chain links TRBV11-2 to TRBJ1-3, with 7 bases lining up with TRBD1. CDR3 region: CASSWDSDSGNTIYF. The CDR3 DNA reads TGTGCCAGCAGCTGGGACAGCGACTCTGGAAACACCATATATTTT.